Below, 24 T cell receptor beta chains from the same sample are listed, as sequenced in a study of T-cell memory formation after mild COVID-19. From the 5' RACE reads, TCRdb called clonotypes with MiXCR, one entry per CDR3 protein. Here the sample spans 450,000 to 650,000 distinct CDR3 sequences, roughly a fifth being singletons. The sequenced material came from PBMCs or a T cell subset sorted from them (not recorded which). These receptors all stem from an adult woman who had mild COVID-19 (a few samples of this study predate the infection). Cell type and time point are not known.

This clonotype was recorded a few times. The rearrangement uses TRBV12-3 or TRBV12-4 and TRBJ2-3, with D unresolved. V dropped 3 bases and J dropped 3 bases, with 19 bases sitting between them. The CDR3 runs 17 residues. CDR3 in amino acids: CASSFRTTDFPTDTQYF. The CDR3 region has the DNA TGTGCCAGCAGTTTTAGAACAACCGACTTCCCAACAGATACGCAGTATTTT.

The gene calls are TRBV20-1 and TRBJ1-1, with a tentative D call TRBD1 (5 bases). This CDR3 is 15 amino acids long. The germline V gene encodes CDR1 DFQATT and CDR2 SNEGSKA (reference sequence). V dropped 6 bases and J dropped 1 base, with 18 bases sitting between them. The CDR3 DNA reads as TGCAGTGCAAAGGCAGGGCTCGGCACGAACACTGAAGCTTTCTTT. Residues: CSAKAGLGTNTEAFF.

This clonotype was detected once. This sequence joins TRBV20-1 and TRBJ2-3; D uncertain. Trimming pared 1 base from V and 0 bases from J, leaving 8 bases between. There are 14 residues in the CDR3. CDR1 and CDR2 (germline): DFQATT, SNEGSKA (reference sequence). In nucleotides, the CDR3 is TGCAGTGCTAGAGGCGAAGGGAGCACAGATACGCAGTATTTT. Translated: CSARGEGSTDTQYF.

This clonotype was counted a few times. The CDR3 reads CASSLGLAGGGETQYF. The CDR3 DNA is TGTGCCAGCAGCCTCGGACTAGCGGGAGGAGGAGAGACCCAGTACTTC. The chain has TRBV3-1 and TRBJ2-5; 14 bases align to TRBD2. This CDR3 has 16 residues. Trimming took 4 bases from V and 4 from J; bases not matched to a gene: 5. Germline V lookup: CDR1 LGHDT, CDR2 YNNKEL (reference sequence).

The J gene is TRBJ2-7, the V gene TRBV9; 8 positions match TRBD2. V lost 0 bases, J lost 2 bases, and 7 bases stayed unmatched. The germline V gene has CDR1 SGDLS and CDR2 YYNGEE. The CDR3 runs 16 residues. The CDR3 bases are TGTGCCAGCAGCGTAGGGGGTAGCGGGAACCCCTACGAGCAGTACTTC. This encodes CASSVGGSGNPYEQYF.

This clonotype occurred a few times. The chain employs TRBV7-3 and TRBJ1-1; D is possibly TRBD1 (5 bases). Germline lookup yields CDR1 SGHTA and CDR2 FQGTGA. The CDR3 is 15 residues long. The ends were cut back, 5 bases at V and 4 bases at J, with 17 bases in the middle. CDR3 region: CASSPSNSRGTEAFF. CDR3 in DNA: TGTGCCAGCAGCCCCTCAAATTCTAGGGGCACTGAAGCTTTCTTT.

This clonotype was seen more than once but under ten times. The chain links TRBV4-1 to TRBJ1-2, with D hard to call. The V end was cut by 3 bases, the J end by 8 bases, with 10 bases between. The germline V gene has CDR1 MGHRA and CDR2 YSYEKL. The CDR3 is 12 residues long. CDR3 amino acids: CASSQGSLGYTF. The CDR3 nucleotides read TGCGCCAGCAGCCAGGGTAGTCTGGGCTACACCTTC.

This clonotype has at least ten counts. The rearrangement uses TRBV12-3 or TRBV12-4 and TRBJ1-2; D not certain. The CDR3 is 13 amino acids. Trimming removed 6 bases at V and 1 base at J, with 9 bases between. The CDR3 coding sequence is TGTGCCAGCAGCTCGACGGTTAACTATGGCTACACCTTC. Translating it yields CASSSTVNYGYTF.

The CDR3 sequence: CASSVEGDGGNTIYF. DNA for the CDR3: TGTGCCAGCAGCGTTGAGGGTGATGGTGGAAACACCATATATTTT. This chain joins TRBV9 and TRBJ1-3; D gene uncertain. The V gene's germline CDR1 is SGDLS and CDR2 YYNGEE. Trimming took 2 bases from V and 3 from J, leaving 12 bases between them. This CDR3 has 15 amino acids.

This clonotype appeared a few times. The CDR3 DNA is TGTGCCACTTCCACGGGACACAGCAACGAGCAGTACTTC. It yields the protein CATSTGHSNEQYF. V gene TRBV6-1 combines with J gene TRBJ2-7; maybe TRBD1 (6 bases). CDR1 is MNHNS, CDR2 SASEGT, per germline. V was shortened by 10 bases and J by 5 bases, with 18 bases between the two germline ends. The CDR3 covers 13 residues.

This clonotype was recorded many times. The V gene is TRBV4-1, the J gene TRBJ2-7, with D unresolved. Trimming pared 3 bases from V and 1 base from J, leaving 16 bases between. Germline V gene data show CDR1 as MGHRA and CDR2 as YSYEKL. The CDR3 runs 16 residues. The CDR3 reads CASSHRTGDRSYEQYF. The CDR3 coding sequence is TGCGCCAGCAGCCACCGGACCGGAGATAGGTCCTACGAGCAGTACTTC.

The chain couples TRBV18 to TRBJ2-7; TRBD1 aligns across 9 bases. The length of the CDR3 is 13 residues. V trimming: 5 bases; J trimming: 8 bases; junction bases outside the gene matches: 7. CDR1 and CDR2 from the germline V gene are KGHSH and LQKENI. CDR3 amino acids: CASSGTGNGKQYF. In DNA form, the CDR3 reads TGTGCCAGCTCAGGGACAGGGAATGGTAAGCAGTACTTC.

This clonotype was counted between two and nine times. This CDR3 reads CASSLVIWDTQYF. CDR3 in DNA: TGTGCCAGCAGCTTAGTAATCTGGGATACGCAGTATTTT. This chain joins TRBV11-2 and TRBJ2-3; D unresolved. This CDR3 spans 13 amino acids. V lost 1 base and J 6 bases, leaving 8 bases between the germline ends. The germline V gene has CDR1 SGHAT and CDR2 FQNNGV.

The V and J genes are TRBV12-3 or TRBV12-4 and TRBJ2-1; 10 bases are shared with TRBD2. J lost 8 bases, V lost 5 bases, and 15 bases had no gene match. The length of the CDR3 is 17 residues. DNA of the CDR3: TGTGCCAGCAGTCTTAGCCCCCTAGCGGGAGCCAGGGATGAGCAGTTCTTC. Encoded protein: CASSLSPLAGARDEQFF.

The rearrangement links TRBV18 to TRBJ1-1, with D possibly matching TRBD1 (5 bases). Per the germline V gene, CDR1 is KGHSH and CDR2 is LQKENI. The CDR3 contains 15 residues. Deletions cut 3 bases from V and 8 bases from J, with 19 bases between. CDR3 DNA sequence: TGTGCCAGCTCACCGGGACCGGGCAAACAACACGAAGCTTTCTTT. It encodes CASSPGPGKQHEAFF.

The genes are TRBV12-3 or TRBV12-4 and TRBJ2-7; the D gene could be TRBD1 or TRBD2 (5 bases each). V shed 5 bases and J shed 2 bases, with 13 bases lying between them. The CDR3 contains 14 residues. In nucleotides, the CDR3 is TGTGCCAGCAGTCTAGGGGACGTCGCCTACGAGCAGTACTTC. Amino acid sequence: CASSLGDVAYEQYF.

The table lists this clonotype with a few counts. The chain recombines TRBV7-6 with TRBJ1-1, with 7 nucleotides matching TRBD1. The CDR3 totals 15 residues. Germline-derived CDR1 and CDR2 are SGHVS and FNYEAQ. Trimming removed 5 bases from V and 0 bases from J; junction bases left unmatched: 6. Here the CDR3 DNA reads TGTGCCAGCAGCACCCGACAGGGCATGAACACTGAAGCTTTCTTT. Protein sequence: CASSTRQGMNTEAFF.

This chain links TRBV4-1 with TRBJ2-7; TRBD1 matches at 7 bases. Germline assignment: CDR1 MGHRA and CDR2 YSYEKL. V lost 0 bases to trimming and J lost 1 base; unmatched junction nucleotides: 6. This CDR3 contains 16 residues. This CDR3 reads CASSQDGTGVSYEQYF. CDR3 nucleotides: TGCGCCAGCAGCCAAGATGGCACAGGGGTTTCCTACGAGCAGTACTTC.

The V and J genes are TRBV2 and TRBJ2-1; possible D gene TRBD1, 8 bases. The germline V gene has CDR1 SNHLY and CDR2 FYNNEI. The CDR3 runs to 14 residues. Trimming shortened V by 6 bases and J by 6 bases, and 15 bases separated the two germline ends. In nucleotides, the CDR3 is TGTGCCAGCAGACCGACAGGGGAGGGCAATGAGCAGTTCTTC. Its translation: CASRPTGEGNEQFF.

This clonotype was seen repeatedly, ten times or more. This chain uses TRBV7-3 with TRBJ1-1; D may be TRBD1 (6 bases). The CDR3 is 13 residues long. V lost 4 bases and J lost 1, with 7 bases in between. Germline values: CDR1 SGHTA, CDR2 FQGTGA. This chain's CDR3 is CASSSGQNTEAFF. Written as DNA, the CDR3 is TGTGCCAGCAGCTCGGGACAGAACACTGAAGCTTTCTTT.

The chain joins TRBV7-9 to TRBJ2-3, with TRBD2 identical over 13 bases. The CDR3 is 17 residues long. Germline V gene sequence: CDR1 SEHNR, CDR2 FQNEAQ (reference sequence). V was clipped by 2 bases and J by 6 bases; unmatched bases: 8. CDR3 in DNA: TGTGCCAGCAGCTTAATGACTAGCGGGGGGTGGTGGGATACGCAGTATTTT. Translating it yields CASSLMTSGGWWDTQYF. Complete variable domain (other parts from reference TRBV7-9 and TRBJ2-3): DTGVSQNPRHKITKRGQNVTFRCDPISEHNRLYWYRQTLGQGPEFLTYFQNEAQLEKSRLLSDRFSAERPKGSFSTLEIQRTEQGDSAMYLCASSLMTSGGWWDTQYFGPGTRLTVL.

The chain carries TRBV19 and TRBJ2-2; perhaps TRBD2 as D (6 bases). The CDR3 is 16 residues long. V dropped 5 bases and J dropped 3 bases, with 16 bases sitting between them. Germline CDR1 LNHDA, CDR2 SQIVND (reference sequence). This chain's CDR3 is CASSLPPRLDTGELFF. The DNA for the CDR3 is TGTGCCAGTAGTCTACCCCCCCGACTAGACACCGGGGAGCTGTTTTTT.

This clonotype showed up just a few times. The junction shows a germline mismatch at one end, possibly a read error. The chain carries TRBV14 and TRBJ1-1; D is undetermined. The CDR3 runs to 13 residues. Germline assignment: CDR1 SGHDN and CDR2 FVKESK. The CDR3 DNA sequence: TGTGCCAGCAGCCCCTCCCTAGGGTTTGAAGTTTTCTTT. Residues: CASSPSLGFEVFF. The variable domain in full, completed from reference TRBV14 and TRBJ1-1, reads EAGVTQFPSHSVIEKGQTVTLRCDPISGHDNLYWYRRVMGKEIKFLLHFVKESKQDESGMPNNRFLAERTGGTYSTLKVQPAELEDSGVYFCASSPSLGFEVFFGQGTRLTVV.

This clonotype was counted only a few times. The rearrangement joins TRBV5-1 to TRBJ2-5, with 8 nucleotides matching TRBD1. CDR1 is SGHRS and CDR2 is YFSETQ in the germline V gene. The CDR3 covers 16 residues. V was pared by 2 bases and J by 2 bases, with 8 bases of the junction left unmatched. The CDR3: CASSLSRRDRQETQYF. The CDR3 region has the DNA TGCGCCAGCAGCTTATCTCGCCGGGACAGGCAAGAGACCCAGTACTTC.